Described below is a single T cell receptor beta chain sequence and its context. What it binds is unknown. The sample contains more than one DNA sequence encoding this CDR3. Generated by immunoSEQ multiplex PCR, the TCRdb table keeps only in-frame clones and is missing some. In the table there are about 2.1 million clones, about 93% of which are singletons. This CDR3 has 16 amino acids. Germline values: CDR1 SEHNR, CDR2 FQNEAQ (reference sequence). Losses at the gene ends were 5 bases for V and 0 bases for J; bases not matched to a gene: 4. This sample was taken from a study of shared clonotypes between healthy human individuals. Naive CD8 populations comprised CD45RO-negative cells positively selected for CCR7, excluding terminally differentiated effector memory CD45RA+ cells. Participating donors were healthy, HIV-negative adults free of recent acute infections or vaccinations. Study-level results: Compared with clonotypes that all four donors shared, non-shared clonotypes had lower generation probabilities. Naive CD4 clonotypes overlapped across several donors at approximately 5%.

The sequencing sample was made of naive CD8+ T cells from PBMCs. This chain joins TRBV7-9 and TRBJ2-1; TRBD2 agrees at 10 bases. The sequence was obtained from a man aged 18 to 30 in good health. Some clones in this sample may be carry-over from other donors' samples. CDR3 DNA sequence: TGTGCCAGCAGCCCCAGGACTAGCGGCTCCTACAATGAGCAGTTCTTC. The encoded protein is CASSPRTSGSYNEQFF. Combining the CDR3 with reference TRBV7-9 and TRBJ2-1 gives the whole variable domain DTGVSQNPRHKITKRGQNVTFRCDPISEHNRLYWYRQTLGQGPEFLTYFQNEAQLEKSRLLSDRFSAERPKGSFSTLEIQRTEQGDSAMYLCASSPRTSGSYNEQFFGPGTRLTVL.